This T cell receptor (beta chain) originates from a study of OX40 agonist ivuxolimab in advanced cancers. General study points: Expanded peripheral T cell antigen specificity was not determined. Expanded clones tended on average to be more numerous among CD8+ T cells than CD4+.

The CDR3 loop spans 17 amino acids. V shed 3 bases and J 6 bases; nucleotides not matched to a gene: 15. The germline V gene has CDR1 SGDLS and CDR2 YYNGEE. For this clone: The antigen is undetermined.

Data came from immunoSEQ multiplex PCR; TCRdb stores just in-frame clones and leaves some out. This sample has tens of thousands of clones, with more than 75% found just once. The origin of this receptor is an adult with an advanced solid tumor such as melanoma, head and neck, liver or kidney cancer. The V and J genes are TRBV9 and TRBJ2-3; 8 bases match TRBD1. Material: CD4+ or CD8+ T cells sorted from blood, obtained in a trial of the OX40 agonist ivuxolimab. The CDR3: CASSGRGQGALRDTQYF. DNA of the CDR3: TGTGCCAGCAGCGGAAGAGGGCAGGGGGCGCTTAGGGATACGCAGTATTTT.